This entry concerns a single T cell receptor beta chain. The antigen is undetermined. The data originate from a study of cytomegalovirus exposure and HLA in healthy donors. The V gene's germline CDR1 is SGHTA and CDR2 FQGNSA. J was trimmed by 2 bases and V by 5 bases; bases with no gene match: 8. This CDR3 region has 15 residues. With 60 Vbeta and 13 Jbeta primers, the PCR was carried out. The method was immunoSEQ multiplex PCR; TCRdb's version includes in-frame clones alone and lacks a portion of them. This sample carries about 160,000 clones, roughly 77% of them seen once, and the ten largest clones take roughly 2.1%. Notes on the study in general: It is likely that the observed cluster of highly shared sequence variants was a sequencing artifact. Differences between HLA loci emerged in a later analysis of TCR association rates, with DRB1 most and HLA-C fewest.

The sequencing input was PBMCs. This receptor was obtained from a man aged 50 or older in good health and CMV-seropositive. This sequence joins TRBV7-2 and TRBJ2-5; 7 bases are shared with TRBD2. The CDR3: CASSPPSGSQETQYF. Written as DNA, the CDR3 is TGTGCCAGCAGCCCTCCTAGCGGATCTCAAGAGACCCAGTACTTC.